This T cell receptor beta chain derives from a study of T cell responses to AZD1222 COVID-19 vaccine (dated by TCRdb to 2020 to 2022). General notes on the study: A total of just over 230 trial participants underwent TCR sequencing, of whom under 220 had received two doses of AZD1222 and 26 had received two doses of the MenACWY control vaccine. Enrollment into the trials was organized by age into subgroups of 18-55, 56-69 and 70-plus years, and those subgroups contained approximately 160, 26 and 62 TCR-sequenced participants, respectively.

The CDR3 regions of human TCRbeta chains were analyzed by immunosequencing. As for how the authors treated the data: Repertoire TCRs were matched against a reference library of SARS-CoV-2-specific TCRs generated with the MIRA antigen-specificity platform. Breadth was defined as the fraction of unique TCRs that were SARS-CoV-2-associated. Depth was defined as the fraction of total T cells that were SARS-CoV-2-associated. Using the MIRA data, each spike-specific TCR was mapped to the spike region that the TCR reacts to and placed in a CD4 or CD8 class. Log10-transformed breadth and depth values were compared by one-way ANOVA with Sidak's multiple comparisons tests. In its TCRdb copy, this immuneACCESS table keeps in-frame sequences only and misses some clones. Where compared with another copy, unresolved V genes explain less than half of these, and the others have no known cause. The V and J calls and clone size were taken over from that table, and D and trimming were inferred from the DNA. This sample gives about 72,000 clones in total; 89% of them show up just once. Clones ranked in the top ten supply 28% of the sample.

Overall results and qualifications from the work: The whole spike protein was spanned by vaccine-associated CD4 TCRs, and dominant responses were seen in regions 160-218 and 743-854. A significant rise in spike-specific TCR breadth and depth was observed after two AZD1222 doses relative to day 0 and relative to MenACWY recipients. Because no day 14 peak-response samples were available, the repertoires could be characterized only after the peak T cell response. Reportedly, close to half of the unique spike-specific TCRs recognized epitopes lying outside the regions that are mutated in the B.1.351 and B.1.1.7 variants. In the small 56-69-year group, the increase in depth fell short of significance, most likely because of low power. Conclusions about previously exposed vaccinees are limited, since just a handful of AZD1222 recipients were seropositive for SARS-CoV-2 at baseline. Participants were mostly white British, with more females than males. The authors suggested clonal diversity may have been underestimated.

This sample's time point label indicates: about 28 days (+/-7) after the second vaccine dose. Because spike-specific TCR depth and breadth did not differ between the two schedules, AZD1222 recipients who got a second dose at roughly 4 weeks were pooled with those who got a second dose at roughly 12 weeks. Samples from vaccinated people were obtained from the UK trials COV001 and COV002, which included a single-blind randomized controlled phase 2/3 trial of AZD1222 (ChAdOx1 nCoV-19) in healthy adults. For TCRbeta chain sequencing, PBMC samples from trial participants were taken at day 0 and at day 28 after the second dose. Via the germline V gene, CDR1 is SGHDN and CDR2 FVKESK. The CDR3 covers 13 residues, taking in both the cysteine and the phenylalanine. The only DNA kept is the CDR3, 39 bases in frame from the first base. V gives up 4 bases and J gives up 7 bases, and the segment between their germline ends measures 8 bases.

Points on this clone: This receptor's antigen is unknown. Base qualities are not at hand, and no much larger clone is one base apart.

Sequenced material: peripheral blood, taken 28 days after the second AZD1222 dose. The receptor comes from an adult who received the AZD1222 COVID-19 vaccine. The sequence is built from TRBV14 and TRBJ1-6; no D gene call is confident. The CDR3 reads CASSLYLNSPLHF. Read as DNA, the sequence is TGTGCCAGCAGCCTCTATCTCAATTCACCCCTCCACTTT.